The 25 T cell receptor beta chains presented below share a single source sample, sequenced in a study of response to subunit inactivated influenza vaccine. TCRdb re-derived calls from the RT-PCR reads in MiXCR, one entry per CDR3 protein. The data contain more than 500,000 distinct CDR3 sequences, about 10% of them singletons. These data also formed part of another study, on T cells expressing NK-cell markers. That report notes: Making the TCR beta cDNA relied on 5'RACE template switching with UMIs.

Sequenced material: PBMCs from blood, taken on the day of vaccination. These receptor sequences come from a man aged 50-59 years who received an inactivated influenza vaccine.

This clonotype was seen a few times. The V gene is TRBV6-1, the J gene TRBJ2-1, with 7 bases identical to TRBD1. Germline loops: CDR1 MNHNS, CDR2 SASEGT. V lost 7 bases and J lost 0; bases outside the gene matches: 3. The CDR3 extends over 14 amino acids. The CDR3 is CASKGASSYNEQFF. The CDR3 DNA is TGTGCCAGCAAGGGGGCTAGCTCCTACAATGAGCAGTTCTTC.

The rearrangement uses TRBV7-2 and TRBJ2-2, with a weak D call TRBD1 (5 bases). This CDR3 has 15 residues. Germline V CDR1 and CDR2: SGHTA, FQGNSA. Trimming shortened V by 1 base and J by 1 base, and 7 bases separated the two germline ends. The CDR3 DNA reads TGTGCCAGCAGCTTAGACAGGAGGAACACCGGGGAGCTGTTTTTT. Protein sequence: CASSLDRRNTGELFF. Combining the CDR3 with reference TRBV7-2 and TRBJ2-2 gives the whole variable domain GAGVSQSPSNKVTEKGKDVELRCDPISGHTALYWYRQSLGQGLEFLIYFQGNSAPDKSGLPSDRFSAERTGGSVSTLTIQRTQQEDSAVYLCASSLDRRNTGELFFGEGSRLTVL.

CDR3 nucleotide sequence: TGTGCCAGCAGTAGAACTATCAGGGATTCACCCCTCCACTTT. It specifies CASSRTIRDSPLHF. V gene TRBV12-3 or TRBV12-4 combines with J gene TRBJ1-6, with D possibly TRBD1 on 5 matching bases. V was shortened by 5 bases and J by 8 bases, with 13 bases between the two germline ends. CDR3 size: 14 residues.

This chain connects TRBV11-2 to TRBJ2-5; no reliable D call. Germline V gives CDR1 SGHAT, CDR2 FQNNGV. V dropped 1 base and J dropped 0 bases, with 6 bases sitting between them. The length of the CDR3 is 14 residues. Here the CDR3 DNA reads TGTGCCAGCAGCTTAGGACGGAACCAAGAGACCCAGTACTTC. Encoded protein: CASSLGRNQETQYF.

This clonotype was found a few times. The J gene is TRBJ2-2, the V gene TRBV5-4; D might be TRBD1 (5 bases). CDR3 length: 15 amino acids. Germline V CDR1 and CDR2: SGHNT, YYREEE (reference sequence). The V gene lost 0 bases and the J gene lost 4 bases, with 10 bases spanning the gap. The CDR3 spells CASSLAGLVTGELFF. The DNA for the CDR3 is TGTGCCAGCAGCTTGGCAGGGTTGGTCACCGGGGAGCTGTTTTTT. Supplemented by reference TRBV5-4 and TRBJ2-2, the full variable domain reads ETGVTQSPTHLIKTRGQQVTLRCSSQSGHNTVSWYQQALGQGPQFIFQYYREEENGRGNFPPRFSGLQFPNYSSELNVNALELDDSALYLCASSLAGLVTGELFFGEGSRLTVL.

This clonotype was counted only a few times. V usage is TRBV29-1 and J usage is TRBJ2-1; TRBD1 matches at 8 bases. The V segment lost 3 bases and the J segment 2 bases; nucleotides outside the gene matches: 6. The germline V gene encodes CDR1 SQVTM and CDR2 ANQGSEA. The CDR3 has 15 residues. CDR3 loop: CSVDFGTGPYNEQFF. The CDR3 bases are TGCAGCGTTGACTTCGGGACAGGCCCCTACAATGAGCAGTTCTTC.

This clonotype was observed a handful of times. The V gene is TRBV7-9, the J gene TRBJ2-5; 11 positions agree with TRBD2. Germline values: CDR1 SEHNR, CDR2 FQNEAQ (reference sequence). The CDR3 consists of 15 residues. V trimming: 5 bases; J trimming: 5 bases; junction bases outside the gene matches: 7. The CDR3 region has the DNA TGTGCCAGCAGCCGAGGACTAGCGGGTCGGGAGACCCAGTACTTC. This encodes CASSRGLAGRETQYF.

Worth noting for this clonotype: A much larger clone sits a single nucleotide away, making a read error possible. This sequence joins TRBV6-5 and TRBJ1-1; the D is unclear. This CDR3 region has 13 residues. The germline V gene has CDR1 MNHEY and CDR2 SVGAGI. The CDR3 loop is CASSYSYGTESFF. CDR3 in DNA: TGTGCCAGCAGTTACTCCTACGGCACTGAATCTTTCTTT.

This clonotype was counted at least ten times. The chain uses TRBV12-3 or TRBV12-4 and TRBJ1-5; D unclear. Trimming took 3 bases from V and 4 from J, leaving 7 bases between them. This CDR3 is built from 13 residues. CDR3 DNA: TGTGCCAGCAGTTTCTCGGGAAATCAGCCCCAGCATTTT. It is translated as CASSFSGNQPQHF.

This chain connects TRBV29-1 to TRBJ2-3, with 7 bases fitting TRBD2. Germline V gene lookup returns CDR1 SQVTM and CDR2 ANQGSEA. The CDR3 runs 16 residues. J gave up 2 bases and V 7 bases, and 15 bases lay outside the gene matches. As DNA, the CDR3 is TGCAGCGCGGAAGGGGCGGGAGATTCCACCACAGATACGCAGTATTTT. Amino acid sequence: CSAEGAGDSTTDTQYF.

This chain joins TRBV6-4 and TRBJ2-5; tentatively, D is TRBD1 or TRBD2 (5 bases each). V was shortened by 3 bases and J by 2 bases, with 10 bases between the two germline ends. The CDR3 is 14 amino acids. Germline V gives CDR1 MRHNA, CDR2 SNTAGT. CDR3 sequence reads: CASSEGDGQETQYF. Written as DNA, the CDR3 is TGTGCCAGCAGTGAAGGGGACGGACAAGAGACCCAGTACTTC.

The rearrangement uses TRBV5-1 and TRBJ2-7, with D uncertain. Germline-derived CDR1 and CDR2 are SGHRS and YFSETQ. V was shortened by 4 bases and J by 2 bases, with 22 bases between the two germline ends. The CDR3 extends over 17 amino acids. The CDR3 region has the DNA TGCGCCAGCAGCGCCTGGGATTTCCCTATCGGAGCCTACGAGCAGTACTTC. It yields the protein CASSAWDFPIGAYEQYF.

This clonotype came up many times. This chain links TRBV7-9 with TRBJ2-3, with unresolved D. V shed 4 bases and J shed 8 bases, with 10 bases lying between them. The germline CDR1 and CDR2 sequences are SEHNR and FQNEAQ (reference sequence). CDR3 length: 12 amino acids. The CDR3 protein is CASSSRWGTQYF. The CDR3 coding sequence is TGTGCCAGCAGCTCAAGATGGGGTACGCAGTATTTT.

Here the CDR3 reads CASSTHRGSGSVAEAFF. The CDR3 coding sequence is TGTGCCAGCAGCACGCATAGGGGGTCGGGCTCGGTGGCTGAAGCTTTCTTT. V usage is TRBV7-8 and J usage is TRBJ1-1; possible D gene TRBD1, 6 bases. Germline CDR1 and CDR2: SGHVS and FQNEAQ. Trimming took 5 bases from V and 6 from J, leaving 25 bases between them. CDR3 length: 17 residues. The entire variable domain, with the rest obtained from reference TRBV7-8 and TRBJ1-1, is as follows: GAGVSQSPRYKVAKRGQDVALRCDPISGHVSLFWYQQALGQGPEFLTYFQNEAQLDKSGLPSDRFFAERPEGSVSTLKIQRTQQEDSAVYLCASSTHRGSGSVAEAFFGQGTRLTVV.

The chain's CDR3 is CASSRSGTAYGYTF. The CDR3 DNA reads TGTGCCAGCAGCCGTTCCGGGACAGCATATGGCTACACCTTC. The chain has TRBV7-9 and TRBJ1-2; TRBD1 matches 7 bases. Germline trimming cut 5 bases from V and 5 bases from J; bases unmatched to any gene: 8. CDR3 length equals 14 residues. Germline V gene data show CDR1 as SEHNR and CDR2 as FQNEAQ (reference sequence).

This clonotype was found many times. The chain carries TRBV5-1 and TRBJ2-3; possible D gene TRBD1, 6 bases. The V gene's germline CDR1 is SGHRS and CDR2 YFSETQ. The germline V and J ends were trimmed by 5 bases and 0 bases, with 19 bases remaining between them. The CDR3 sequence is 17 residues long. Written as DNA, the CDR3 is TGCGCCAGCAGGCGGACCCCTGGGCAGGGGAGCACAGATACGCAGTATTTT. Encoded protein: CASRRTPGQGSTDTQYF. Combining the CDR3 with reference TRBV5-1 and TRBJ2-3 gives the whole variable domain KAGVTQTPRYLIKTRGQQVTLSCSPISGHRSVSWYQQTPGQGLQFLFEYFSETQRNKGNFPGRFSGRQFSNSRSEMNVSTLELGDSALYLCASRRTPGQGSTDTQYFGPGTRLTVL.

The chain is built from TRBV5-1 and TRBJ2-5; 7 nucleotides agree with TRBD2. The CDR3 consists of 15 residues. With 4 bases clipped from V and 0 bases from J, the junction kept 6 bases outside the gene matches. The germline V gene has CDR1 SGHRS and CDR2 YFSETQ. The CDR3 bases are TGCGCCAGCAGCCCGACACGGGGGGACCAAGAGACCCAGTACTTC. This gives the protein CASSPTRGDQETQYF.

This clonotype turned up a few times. Written as DNA, the CDR3 is TGTGCCAGCAGCCAAGAAGGGACAGGGGCCGCCTACGAGCAGTACTTC. Translating it yields CASSQEGTGAAYEQYF. This chain links TRBV3-1 with TRBJ2-7, with 10 bases lining up with TRBD1. The CDR3 is 16 residues long. The germline CDR1 and CDR2 sequences are LGHDT and YNNKEL (reference sequence). With V trimmed by 0 bases and J by 2 bases, 4 bases remained unmatched.

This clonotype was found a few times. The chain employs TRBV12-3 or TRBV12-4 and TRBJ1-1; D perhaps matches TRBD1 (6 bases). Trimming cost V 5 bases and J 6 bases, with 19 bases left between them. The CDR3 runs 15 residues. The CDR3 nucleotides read TGTGCCAGCAGTCCTATGAGGGGGGCTGGGGCTGAAGCTTTCTTT. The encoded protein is CASSPMRGAGAEAFF.

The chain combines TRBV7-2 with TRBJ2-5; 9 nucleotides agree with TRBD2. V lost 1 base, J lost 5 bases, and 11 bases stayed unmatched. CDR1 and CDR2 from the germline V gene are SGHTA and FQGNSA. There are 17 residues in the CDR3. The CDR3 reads CASSLVAGGPVFETQYF. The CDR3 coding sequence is TGTGCCAGCAGCTTAGTTGCGGGGGGGCCTGTATTCGAGACCCAGTACTTC.

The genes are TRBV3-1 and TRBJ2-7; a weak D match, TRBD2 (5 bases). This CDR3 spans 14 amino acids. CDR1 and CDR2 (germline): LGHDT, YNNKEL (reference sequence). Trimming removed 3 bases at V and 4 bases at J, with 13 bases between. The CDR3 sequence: CASSHHGEWYEQYF. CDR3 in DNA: TGTGCCAGCAGCCATCACGGGGAATGGTACGAGCAGTACTTC.

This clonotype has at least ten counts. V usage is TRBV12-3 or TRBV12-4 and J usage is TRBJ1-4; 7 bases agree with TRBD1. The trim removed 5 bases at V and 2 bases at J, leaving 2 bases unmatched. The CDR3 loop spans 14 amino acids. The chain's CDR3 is CASSPGQTNEKLFF. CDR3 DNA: TGTGCCAGCAGTCCGGGACAGACTAATGAAAAACTGTTTTTT.

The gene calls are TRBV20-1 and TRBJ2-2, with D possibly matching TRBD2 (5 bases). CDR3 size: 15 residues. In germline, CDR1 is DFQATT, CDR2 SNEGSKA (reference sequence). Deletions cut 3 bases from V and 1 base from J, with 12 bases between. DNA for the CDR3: TGCAGTGCTAGGTTCGGAGGTCTGAACACCGGGGAGCTGTTTTTT. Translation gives CSARFGGLNTGELFF.

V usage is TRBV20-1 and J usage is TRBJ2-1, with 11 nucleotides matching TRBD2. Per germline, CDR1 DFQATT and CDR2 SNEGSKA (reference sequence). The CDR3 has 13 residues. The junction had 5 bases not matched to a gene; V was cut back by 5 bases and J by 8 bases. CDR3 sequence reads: CSAVSGRAHEQFF. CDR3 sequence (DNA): TGCAGTGCTGTTAGCGGGAGGGCCCATGAGCAGTTCTTC.

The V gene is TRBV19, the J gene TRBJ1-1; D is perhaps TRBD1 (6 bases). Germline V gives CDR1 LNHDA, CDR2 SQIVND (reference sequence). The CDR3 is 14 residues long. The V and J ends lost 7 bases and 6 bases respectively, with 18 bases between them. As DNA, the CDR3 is TGTGCCAGTACCACACAGGGCGTCGGCTCTGAAGCTTTCTTT. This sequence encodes CASTTQGVGSEAFF.